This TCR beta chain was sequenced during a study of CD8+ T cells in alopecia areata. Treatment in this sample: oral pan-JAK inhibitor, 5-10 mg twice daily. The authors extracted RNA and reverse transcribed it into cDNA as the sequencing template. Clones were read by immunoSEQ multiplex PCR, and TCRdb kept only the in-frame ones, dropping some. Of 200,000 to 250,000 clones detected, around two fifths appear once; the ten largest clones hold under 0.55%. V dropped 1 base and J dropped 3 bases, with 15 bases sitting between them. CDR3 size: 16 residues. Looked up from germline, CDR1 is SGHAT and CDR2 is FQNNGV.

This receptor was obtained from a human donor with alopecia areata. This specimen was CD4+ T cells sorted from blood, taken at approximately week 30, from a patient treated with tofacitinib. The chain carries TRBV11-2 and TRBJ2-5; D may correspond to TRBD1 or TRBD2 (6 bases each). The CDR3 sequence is CASSLGGLGGKETQYF. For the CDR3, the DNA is TGTGCCAGCAGCTTAGGTGGTTTGGGGGGCAAAGAGACCCAGTACTTC.